Following are 29 T cell receptor beta chains from one sample sequenced in a study of blood T cell repertoires in COVID-19. Generated by immunoSEQ multiplex PCR, the TCRdb table keeps only in-frame clones and is missing some. The repertoire holds about 240,000 clones, with roughly 90% as singletons. The sequenced sample was PBMCs or T cells enriched from blood (not recorded which). These receptors were taken from a young woman with acute COVID-19.

The chain combines TRBV6-2 or TRBV6-3 with TRBJ2-2; no firm D call. The CDR3 runs to 12 residues. From germline, CDR1 is MNHEY and CDR2 SVGEGT. V was shortened by 6 bases and J by 5 bases, with 7 bases between the two germline ends. The CDR3 DNA sequence: TGTGCCAGCAGCCCCTTTACCGGGGAGCTGTTTTTT. This codes for CASSPFTGELFF.

V gene TRBV4-3 combines with J gene TRBJ1-1, with 7 nucleotides matching TRBD1. This CDR3 spans 15 amino acids. V was clipped by 4 bases and J by 6 bases; unmatched bases: 11. Germline CDR1 and CDR2: LGHNA and YSLEER. CDR3 DNA: TGCGCCAGCAGCCTAGAGGACAGGAGGGAAGCTGAAGCTTTCTTT. Translation gives CASSLEDRREAEAFF.

The chain has TRBV10-3 and TRBJ2-3, with 8 nucleotides matching TRBD1. The CDR3 has 15 amino acids. Trimming took 3 bases from V and 3 from J; bases not matched to a gene: 5. CDR1 is ENHRY, CDR2 SYGVKD, per germline. DNA of the CDR3: TGTGCCATCAGTGACCCAGGGGGCTTTACAGATACGCAGTATTTT. This translates into CAISDPGGFTDTQYF.

The CDR3 sequence is CASSIDQRGMGRLAGKGNEQFF. DNA of the CDR3: TGTGCCAGTAGTATAGATCAAAGGGGGATGGGTAGGCTAGCGGGTAAGGGGAATGAGCAGTTCTTC. V usage is TRBV19 and J usage is TRBJ2-1; 8 bases agree with TRBD2. The CDR3 is 22 residues long. Per germline, CDR1 LNHDA and CDR2 SQIVND (reference sequence). V shed 0 bases and J 7 bases; nucleotides not matched to a gene: 26.

CDR3 nucleotide sequence: TGTGCCAGCAAAGACGGGGGTAGCAATCAGCCCCAGCATTTT. Its translation is CASKDGGSNQPQHF. The rearrangement links TRBV19 to TRBJ1-5; maybe TRBD1 (5 bases). The germline V gene encodes CDR1 LNHDA and CDR2 SQIVND (reference sequence). The CDR3 covers 14 residues. V was trimmed by 9 bases and J by 0 bases, leaving 12 bases between them.

J is TRBJ2-7 and V is TRBV13; 9 nucleotides agree with TRBD1. V lost 1 base, J lost 2 bases, and 6 bases stayed unmatched. Germline CDR1 reads PRHDT; CDR2 reads FYEKMQ (reference sequence). The CDR3 contains 16 residues. The CDR3 nucleotides are TGTGCCAGCAGCTTAGAGGGGGACAGGGTGGCCTACGAGCAGTACTTC. Translation gives CASSLEGDRVAYEQYF.

V is TRBV21-1 and J is TRBJ2-7; TRBD1 was called by the table and not checked on the DNA. TRBV21-1 is a listed pseudogene. The CDR3 is made up of 12 amino acids. The CDR3 DNA is TGTGCCAGCCGGGGAACCAGGGGGGAGCAGTACTTC. This gives the protein CASRGTRGEQYF.

J is TRBJ1-2 and V is TRBV11-2; perhaps TRBD1 as D (6 bases). Germline V gene lookup returns CDR1 SGHAT and CDR2 FQNNGV. Trimming took off 5 bases at V and 2 bases at J, with 15 bases between the two ends. The CDR3 has 15 residues. In nucleotides, the CDR3 is TGTGCCAGCAGCCTCGCAGTGGGGGCCAACTATGGCTACACCTTC. The encoded protein is CASSLAVGANYGYTF.

The gene calls are TRBV7-2 and TRBJ2-1, with 7 nucleotides matching TRBD2. The germline V gene encodes CDR1 SGHTA and CDR2 FQGNSA. Losses at the gene ends were 2 bases for V and 7 bases for J; bases not matched to a gene: 5. This CDR3 region has 14 residues. CDR3 region: CASSLRAGDNEQFF. The DNA for the CDR3 is TGTGCCAGCAGCTTAAGGGCGGGGGATAATGAGCAGTTCTTC.

The chain has TRBV15 and TRBJ2-1; 11 bases are a match to TRBD1. This CDR3 is built from 15 residues. The V gene end was trimmed by 0 bases and the J gene end by 5 bases; junction bases not matched to a gene: 0. Germline loops: CDR1 LNHNV, CDR2 YYDKDF (reference sequence). The CDR3 spells CATSREGQGDNEQFF. The CDR3 bases are TGTGCCACCAGCAGAGAGGGACAGGGGGACAATGAGCAGTTCTTC.

The chain recombines TRBV18 with TRBJ1-3, with a tentative D call TRBD1 (5 bases). CDR3 size: 14 residues. CDR1 and CDR2 (germline): KGHSH, LQKENI. V lost 9 bases and J 0 bases, leaving 12 bases between the germline ends. CDR3 in DNA: TGTGCCAGTTTCGTAGGGGTCTCTGGAAACACCATATATTTT. It is translated as CASFVGVSGNTIYF.

The chain couples TRBV2 to TRBJ2-7, with 10 bases fitting TRBD1. The CDR3 covers 17 residues. Trimming took 2 bases from V and 0 from J; bases not matched to a gene: 7. Per the germline V gene, CDR1 is SNHLY and CDR2 is FYNNEI. Here the CDR3 DNA reads TGTGCCAGCAGTGAACGCCCGGGACAGGGGAGCTCCTACGAGCAGTACTTC. Encoded protein: CASSERPGQGSSYEQYF.

This clone was seen a few times. The chain combines TRBV14 with TRBJ1-1; D perhaps matches TRBD1 (6 bases). Germline V CDR1 and CDR2: SGHDN, FVKESK. V was clipped by 5 bases and J by 11 bases, with 18 bases between them. The CDR3 is 13 residues long. The CDR3 loop reads CASSFPGVPGAFF. The CDR3 DNA reads TGTGCCAGCAGCTTCCCAGGGGTCCCCGGGGCTTTCTTT.

The chain is built from TRBV6-5 and TRBJ2-7, with D possibly TRBD2 on 6 matching bases. In germline, CDR1 is MNHEY, CDR2 SVGAGI. This CDR3 is built from 14 residues. With 5 bases removed from V and 4 bases from J, the gap between germline ends came to 15 bases. In DNA, the CDR3 is TGTGCCAGCAGTCCCAGGCGGGGCCGTTACGAGCAGTACTTC. The encoded protein is CASSPRRGRYEQYF.

The chain joins TRBV20-1 to TRBJ2-7; possible D gene TRBD2, 5 bases. V dropped 3 bases and J dropped 2 bases, with 14 bases sitting between them. This CDR3 comprises 14 residues. CDR1 and CDR2 from the germline V gene are DFQATT and SNEGSKA (reference sequence). The chain's CDR3 is CSASFERIPYEQYF. The CDR3 DNA is TGCAGTGCTAGTTTCGAGCGGATTCCCTACGAGCAGTACTTC.

The rearrangement joins TRBV5-6 to TRBJ2-7, with TRBD1 identical over 7 bases. V lost 3 bases to trimming and J lost 3 bases; unmatched junction nucleotides: 15. There are 17 residues in the CDR3. CDR1 SGHDT and CDR2 YYEEEE come from the germline V gene. The CDR3 protein is CASSSEGQATPFYEQYF. DNA for the CDR3: TGTGCCAGCAGCTCGGAAGGACAGGCAACCCCTTTCTACGAGCAGTACTTC.

This chain uses TRBV11-3 with TRBJ1-5; TRBD1 agrees at 11 bases. V was clipped by 5 bases and J by 6 bases; unmatched bases: 18. Germline values: CDR1 SGHNT, CDR2 YENEEA. This CDR3 comprises 19 residues. The CDR3 DNA reads as TGTGCCAGCAGCCCATGGACAGGGGGCGAGAACGAGGATAGTCAGCCCCAGCATTTT. It codes for CASSPWTGGENEDSQPQHF.

The chain employs TRBV7-8 and TRBJ1-1, with D maybe TRBD1 (5 bases). V lost 5 bases, J lost 3 bases, and 19 bases lay in between. Germline V gene sequence: CDR1 SGHVS, CDR2 FQNEAQ. The CDR3 length is 16 residues. CDR3 nucleotide sequence: TGTGCCAGCAGCCCCGAGGGGACTATTCGTTACACTGAAGCTTTCTTT. Its protein product is CASSPEGTIRYTEAFF.

This clone was found once. This chain links TRBV5-1 with TRBJ1-1; D is ambiguous. The CDR3 spans 14 residues. Germline V gene data show CDR1 as SGHRS and CDR2 as YFSETQ. V lost 5 bases, J lost 1 base, and 12 bases lay in between. For the CDR3, the DNA is TGCGCCAGCAGTTTCGGGGTCAGGAACACTGAAGCTTTCTTT. Its translation is CASSFGVRNTEAFF.

The rearrangement uses TRBV2 and TRBJ1-1; D remains unclear. V was trimmed by 1 base and J by 0 bases, leaving 12 bases between them. The CDR3 sequence is 16 residues long. Germline V CDR1 and CDR2: SNHLY, FYNNEI. The CDR3 nucleotides are TGTGCCAGCAGTGAAGACAGCCCCGCCATGAACACTGAAGCTTTCTTT. Protein: CASSEDSPAMNTEAFF.

The rearrangement links TRBV5-6 to TRBJ1-1; D possibly corresponds to TRBD1 (5 bases). The CDR3 is made up of 14 amino acids. V shed 5 bases and J shed 4 bases, with 15 bases lying between them. CDR1 and CDR2 (germline): SGHDT, YYEEEE. As DNA, the CDR3 is TGTGCCAGCAGTTATGACAGAAGGGCCACTGAAGCTTTCTTT. Translation: CASSYDRRATEAFF.

The chain has TRBV7-9 and TRBJ1-2, with TRBD1 matching 9 bases. CDR3 length: 15 residues. Germline loops: CDR1 SEHNR, CDR2 FQNEAQ (reference sequence). Trimming took 5 bases from V and 6 from J; bases not matched to a gene: 10. The CDR3 loop reads CASSGDRDPINGYTF. CDR3 bases: TGTGCCAGCAGCGGGGACAGGGATCCGATAAATGGCTACACCTTC.

The V and J genes are TRBV5-6 and TRBJ2-2; the D gene is possibly TRBD2 (5 bases). Between the trimmed V and J ends, which lost 0 bases and 7 bases, there was a span of 7 bases. The CDR3 runs 13 residues. From germline, CDR1 is SGHDT and CDR2 YYEEEE. This chain's CDR3 is CASSLVRGGELFF. CDR3 DNA sequence: TGTGCCAGCAGCTTGGTTCGGGGCGGGGAGCTGTTTTTT.

The chain carries TRBV11-2 and TRBJ1-2; the D is unclear. CDR1 is SGHAT and CDR2 is FQNNGV in the germline V gene. V was trimmed by 1 base and J by 3 bases, leaving 18 bases between them. The CDR3 extends over 17 amino acids. The CDR3 is CASSLGHSETAYYGYTF. Written as DNA, the CDR3 is TGTGCCAGCAGCTTAGGACACTCCGAAACGGCTTACTATGGCTACACCTTC.

The V call is TRBV25-1, the J call TRBJ1-4; D gene unclear. The germline V gene encodes CDR1 MGHDK and CDR2 SYGVNS. This CDR3 is built from 11 residues. Trimming shortened V by 5 bases and J by 5 bases, and 3 bases separated the two germline ends. In nucleotides, the CDR3 is TGTGCCAGCAGTTTAAATGAAAAACTGTTTTTT. Its translation is CASSLNEKLFF. The whole variable domain, remainder taken from reference TRBV25-1 and TRBJ1-4, is EADIYQTPRYLVIGTGKKITLECSQTMGHDKMYWYQQDPGMELHLIHYSYGVNSTEKGDLSSESTVSRIRTEHFPLTLESARPSHTSQYLCASSLNEKLFFGSGTQLSVL.

This chain joins TRBV2 and TRBJ2-1; 7 positions agree with TRBD1. Germline values: CDR1 SNHLY, CDR2 FYNNEI. Unmatched junction bases numbered 3, after V lost 7 bases and J lost 0 bases. The CDR3 runs to 14 residues. This CDR3 reads CASTRDSSYNEQFF. Here the CDR3 DNA reads TGTGCCAGCACCCGGGACAGCTCCTACAATGAGCAGTTCTTC.

The chain is built from TRBV6-6 and TRBJ1-2; perhaps TRBD1 as D (5 bases). V lost 9 bases and J lost 2, with 16 bases in between. The CDR3 totals 14 residues. Germline CDR1 and CDR2: MNHNY and SVGAGI (reference sequence). The CDR3 DNA reads as TGTGCCAGTACAAAGAGACAGTCAAACTATGGCTACACCTTC. This gives the protein CASTKRQSNYGYTF.

This chain links TRBV7-2 with TRBJ1-2, with no clear D. The germline gives CDR1 SGHTA, CDR2 FQGNSA. The CDR3 contains 19 residues. Trimming took off 4 bases at V and 3 bases at J, with 27 bases between the two ends. CDR3 bases: TGTGCCAGCAGCTCGATGGTTACGGGTAAGGGAGCTAAGGACTATGGCTACACCTTC. Its protein is CASSSMVTGKGAKDYGYTF. The full variable domain, in which reference TRBV7-2 and TRBJ1-2 provide the parts outside the CDR3, is GAGVSQSPSNKVTEKGKDVELRCDPISGHTALYWYRQSLGQGLEFLIYFQGNSAPDKSGLPSDRFSAERTGGSVSTLTIQRTQQEDSAVYLCASSSMVTGKGAKDYGYTFGSGTRLTVV.

This chain connects TRBV7-2 to TRBJ2-5; the D gene is possibly TRBD1 (6 bases). The V gene lost 5 bases and the J gene lost 4 bases, with 8 bases spanning the gap. This CDR3 is 12 amino acids long. The germline V gene has CDR1 SGHTA and CDR2 FQGNSA. The CDR3 region is CASSPGVETQYF. The CDR3 DNA is TGTGCCAGCAGCCCAGGGGTAGAGACCCAGTACTTC.